One sample yielded the 21 T cell receptor beta chains listed below, sequenced in a study of Graves' ophthalmopathy and Graves' hyperthyroidism. Amplification of TCR beta CDR3 regions used RNA transcripts. Amplification began with first-round RT-PCR using HTBI primers, then second-round multiplex PCR was performed. TCRdb recomputed calls from the multiplex PCR reads with MiXCR, one row per CDR3 protein. The sample holds roughly 500,000 distinct CDR3 sequences; over 13% are singletons and the top ten take roughly 10%. Source material: blood. The source is a woman aged 25 to 45 with Graves' ophthalmopathy.

This clonotype occurred many times. V is TRBV5-1 and J is TRBJ1-3; 8 bases match TRBD1. CDR3 length: 16 residues. The V gene's germline CDR1 is SGHRS and CDR2 YFSETQ. V shed 4 bases and J 0 bases; nucleotides not matched to a gene: 6. The CDR3 bases are TGCGCCAGCAGCCCAGGGGGCGACTACTCTGGAAACACCATATATTTT. It codes for CASSPGGDYSGNTIYF. The full variable domain, its missing parts supplied by reference TRBV5-1 and TRBJ1-3, is KAGVTQTPRYLIKTRGQQVTLSCSPISGHRSVSWYQQTPGQGLQFLFEYFSETQRNKGNFPGRFSGRQFSNSRSEMNVSTLELGDSALYLCASSPGGDYSGNTIYFGEGSWLTVV.

The rearrangement joins TRBV29-1 to TRBJ2-7; 8 bases map to TRBD1. This CDR3 has 14 residues. CDR1 is SQVTM and CDR2 is ANQGSEA in the germline V gene. V lost 4 bases to trimming and J lost 3 bases; unmatched junction nucleotides: 8. The chain's CDR3 is CSVGGGRGLYEQYF. The CDR3 bases are TGCAGCGTTGGAGGGGGCAGGGGGCTCTACGAGCAGTACTTC.

Ten or more counts support this clonotype. The chain uses TRBV30 and TRBJ1-3; D is possibly TRBD1 (5 bases). Trimming pared 7 bases from V and 0 bases from J, leaving 10 bases between. The CDR3 covers 13 residues. Per the germline V gene, CDR1 is GTSNPN and CDR2 is SVGIG (reference sequence). CDR3 residues: CASQGYSGNTIYF. Written as DNA, the CDR3 is TGTGCCTCCCAGGGTTACTCTGGAAACACCATATATTTT.

The rearrangement links TRBV11-3 to TRBJ2-5, with D hard to call. The V end lost 6 bases, the J end lost 5 bases, and 25 bases lay between the germline ends. The CDR3 consists of 17 residues. In germline, CDR1 is SGHNT, CDR2 YENEEA. The CDR3 DNA reads as TGTGCCAGCAGGGAAGAAGGTCTTCTAGGGTGTGAGGAGACCCAGTACTTC. It specifies CASREEGLLGCEETQYF.

This clonotype has a count of ten or more. V and J are TRBV6-5 and TRBJ1-1; unclear D gene. Germline CDR1 and CDR2: MNHEY and SVGAGI. This CDR3 has 15 residues. V shed 3 bases and J shed 2 bases, with 13 bases lying between them. The CDR3: CASSYFQGSNTEAFF. The CDR3 DNA is TGTGCCAGCAGTTATTTTCAAGGGTCCAACACTGAAGCTTTCTTT.

The table lists this clonotype with many counts. This chain links TRBV7-9 with TRBJ1-3, with D unclear. The length of the CDR3 is 14 residues. Trimming stripped 6 bases from V and 2 bases from J, with 11 bases between. CDR1 is SEHNR and CDR2 is FQNEAQ in the germline V gene (reference sequence). CDR3 in amino acids: CASSPQRTGNTIYF. The DNA for the CDR3 is TGTGCCAGCAGTCCCCAGCGTACTGGAAACACCATATATTTT.

The genes are TRBV14 and TRBJ1-1; D gene unclear. Trimming cost V 0 bases and J 1 base, with 6 bases left between them. The CDR3 has 14 residues. Germline lookup yields CDR1 SGHDN and CDR2 FVKESK. The CDR3 DNA is TGTGCCAGCAGCCAAGATTTAAGGAACACTGAAGCTTTCTTT. Amino acid sequence: CASSQDLRNTEAFF.

The chain combines TRBV6-5 with TRBJ2-5; D could derive from TRBD1 or TRBD2 (5 bases each). CDR1 is MNHEY, CDR2 SVGAGI, per germline. V dropped 8 bases and J dropped 7 bases, with 14 bases sitting between them. This CDR3 comprises 12 residues. DNA for the CDR3: TGTGCCAGCTTCGGGCTGGGGGTGACCCAGTACTTC. It encodes CASFGLGVTQYF.

This clonotype was observed many times. The rearrangement links TRBV2 to TRBJ2-5, with D unresolved. Germline CDR1 reads SNHLY; CDR2 reads FYNNEI. V dropped 4 bases and J dropped 0 bases, with 6 bases sitting between them. This CDR3 has 13 amino acids. This CDR3 reads CASSARYQETQYF. Written as DNA, the CDR3 is TGTGCCAGCAGTGCCAGGTACCAAGAGACCCAGTACTTC.

This clonotype was counted ten times or more. The V call is TRBV29-1, the J call TRBJ1-1; no definite D call. Germline V gene sequence: CDR1 SQVTM, CDR2 ANQGSEA. The CDR3 consists of 12 residues. V was shortened by 3 bases and J by 1 base, with 6 bases between the two germline ends. In DNA form, the CDR3 reads TGCAGCGTTGAGGTAGGGAACACTGAAGCTTTCTTT. As protein: CSVEVGNTEAFF.

This clonotype was counted many times. V and J are TRBV7-8 and TRBJ2-5; D gene uncertain. The ends were cut back, 2 bases at V and 7 bases at J, with 11 bases in the middle. The CDR3 is 13 residues long. Germline loops: CDR1 SGHVS, CDR2 FQNEAQ. The CDR3 DNA sequence: TGTGCCAGCAGCTTACTGTCTTTCGGGACCCAGTACTTC. This encodes CASSLLSFGTQYF.

This chain links TRBV4-1 with TRBJ2-2; 10 bases are shared with TRBD2. The CDR3 runs to 16 residues. The germline CDR1 and CDR2 sequences are MGHRA and YSYEKL. Trimming at V came to 1 base and at J to 4 bases, leaving 3 bases not matched to a gene. The CDR3 loop is CASSQGRLAGTGELFF. In DNA, the CDR3 is TGCGCCAGCAGCCAAGGCAGACTAGCGGGCACCGGGGAGCTGTTTTTT.

Many counts were recorded for this clonotype. The chain uses TRBV13 and TRBJ2-5; either TRBD1 or TRBD2 may supply D (7 bases each). CDR1 PRHDT and CDR2 FYEKMQ come from the germline V gene (reference sequence). There are 15 residues in the CDR3. Trimming removed 7 bases from V and 3 bases from J, with 18 bases in between. The CDR3 region has the DNA TGTGCCAGCACCCCAGGGGGGGGACCAAAAGAGACCCAGTACTTC. It is translated as CASTPGGGPKETQYF. Complete variable domain (other parts from reference TRBV13 and TRBJ2-5): AAGVIQSPRHLIKEKRETATLKCYPIPRHDTVYWYQQGPGQDPQFLISFYEKMQSDKGSIPDRFSAQQFSDYHSELNMSSLELGDSALYFCASTPGGGPKETQYFGPGTRLLVL.

In this sample, this clonotype turned up many times. The chain has TRBV29-1 and TRBJ2-7, with D tentatively TRBD1 or TRBD2 (6 bases each). The CDR3 consists of 12 residues. The germline V gene encodes CDR1 SQVTM and CDR2 ANQGSEA. Trimming shortened V by 6 bases and J by 0 bases, and 9 bases separated the two germline ends. The CDR3: CSVRGASYEQYF. The CDR3 nucleotides are TGCAGCGTGAGGGGGGCCTCCTACGAGCAGTACTTC.

This clonotype was seen repeatedly, ten times or more. V and J are TRBV11-1 and TRBJ2-7, with TRBD2 matching 14 bases. Trimming cost V 2 bases and J 5 bases; bases outside gene matches: 5. Germline V gives CDR1 SGHAT, CDR2 FQDESV (reference sequence). The CDR3 spans 16 residues. CDR3 DNA sequence: TGTGCCAGCAGCTTACTCGGGACTAGCGGGAGTAACGAGCAGTACTTC. This translates into CASSLLGTSGSNEQYF.

This clonotype was seen repeatedly, ten times or more. The chain employs TRBV4-1 and TRBJ1-2; D remains ambiguous. Germline values: CDR1 MGHRA, CDR2 YSYEKL. V lost 0 bases to trimming and J lost 4 bases, with 9 bases between them. The CDR3 is 14 residues long. This CDR3 is CASSQDRQIYGYTF. Here the CDR3 DNA reads TGCGCCAGCAGCCAAGATCGCCAGATCTATGGCTACACCTTC.

At least ten counts were recorded for this clonotype. This sequence joins TRBV28 and TRBJ1-6; 7 bases map to TRBD1. The V gene's germline CDR1 is MDHEN and CDR2 SYDVKM. The CDR3 length is 13 residues. The V gene end was trimmed by 5 bases and the J gene end by 7 bases; junction bases not matched to a gene: 2. CDR3 sequence reads: CASSGDRNSPLHF. CDR3 sequence (DNA): TGTGCCAGCAGTGGGGACAGAAATTCACCCCTCCACTTT. The entire variable domain, with the rest obtained from reference TRBV28 and TRBJ1-6, is as follows: DVKVTQSSRYLVKRTGEKVFLECVQDMDHENMFWYRQDPGLGLRLIYFSYDVKMKEKGDIPEGYSVSREKKERFSLILESASTNQTSMYLCASSGDRNSPLHFGNGTRLTVT.

This clonotype has at least ten counts. CDR3 sequence reads: CASSPRQAGISYNSPLHF. DNA for the CDR3: TGCGCCAGCAGCCCGCGACAGGCTGGGATCTCCTATAATTCACCCCTCCACTTT. The chain recombines TRBV4-1 with TRBJ1-6; TRBD1 is a possible D gene (6 bases). The germline V gene encodes CDR1 MGHRA and CDR2 YSYEKL. The V end was cut by 4 bases, the J end by 0 bases, with 16 bases between. The CDR3 sequence is 18 residues long.

This clonotype was picked up one time. CDR3 residues: CASSPSHRGSVNEQFF. Written as DNA, the CDR3 is TGCGCCAGCAGCCCATCCCATAGGGGTAGCGTCAATGAGCAGTTCTTC. The chain is built from TRBV5-1 and TRBJ2-1; D could derive from TRBD1 or TRBD2 (5 bases each). This CDR3 is built from 16 residues. V gave up 4 bases and J gave up 6 bases, with 20 bases separating them. Germline loops: CDR1 SGHRS, CDR2 YFSETQ. Complete variable domain (other parts from reference TRBV5-1 and TRBJ2-1): KAGVTQTPRYLIKTRGQQVTLSCSPISGHRSVSWYQQTPGQGLQFLFEYFSETQRNKGNFPGRFSGRQFSNSRSEMNVSTLELGDSALYLCASSPSHRGSVNEQFFGPGTRLTVL.

This clonotype was detected many times. The chain joins TRBV27 to TRBJ1-1, with D uncertain. Germline assignment: CDR1 MNHEY and CDR2 SMNVEV (reference sequence). With 7 bases removed from V and 1 base from J, the gap between germline ends came to 7 bases. This CDR3 comprises 12 residues. CDR3 loop: CASTGENTEAFF. Here the CDR3 DNA reads TGTGCCAGCACAGGAGAGAACACTGAAGCTTTCTTT.

This clonotype was detected only a few times. The genes are TRBV12-3 or TRBV12-4 and TRBJ1-2, with unresolved D. V lost 8 bases, J lost 4 bases, and 14 bases lay in between. This CDR3 has 13 amino acids. The CDR3 region is CASGFSGGYGYTF. Here the CDR3 DNA reads TGTGCCAGCGGATTTTCGGGAGGCTATGGCTACACCTTC.